A single sample is the source of the 28 T cell receptor beta chains below, sequenced in a study of graft-versus-host responses after intestinal transplantation. Their specific antigens are unknown. Clones were read by immunoSEQ multiplex PCR, and TCRdb kept only the in-frame ones, dropping some. The sample carries 45,000 to 60,000 clones, roughly 91% recorded once. The starting material was unstimulated CD4+ T cells sorted from spleen or lymph node cells, obtained before transplant. The receptors here all came from a human donor who was the organ donor for an intestinal transplant.

This clone was seen once. The rearrangement links TRBV5-1 to TRBJ1-4; D might be TRBD1 (5 bases). The V end was cut by 3 bases, the J end by 3 bases, with 15 bases between. The CDR3 sequence is 16 residues long. Germline V gene sequence: CDR1 SGHRS, CDR2 YFSETQ. CDR3 in amino acids: CASSSGGSGSNEKLFF. The CDR3 region has the DNA TGCGCCAGCAGCTCTGGGGGGTCGGGCTCTAATGAAAAACTGTTTTTT.

CDR3 DNA sequence: TGTGCCAGCAGCTTGGTGGGACAAGACTACGAGCAGTACTTC. The encoded protein is CASSLVGQDYEQYF. V usage is TRBV5-4 and J usage is TRBJ2-7; tentative D call: TRBD1 (6 bases). V was clipped by 0 bases and J by 3 bases, with 10 bases between them. Germline CDR1 and CDR2: SGHNT and YYREEE (reference sequence). The CDR3 has 14 residues.

The V call is TRBV7-9, the J call TRBJ2-7; 14 bases are a match to TRBD2. V shed 5 bases and J 4 bases; nucleotides not matched to a gene: 4. In germline, CDR1 is SEHNR, CDR2 FQNEAQ (reference sequence). This CDR3 has 15 residues. This chain's CDR3 is CASSPGTSGSYEQYF. In nucleotides, the CDR3 is TGTGCCAGCAGCCCCGGGACTAGCGGGAGTTACGAGCAGTACTTC.

The gene calls are TRBV6-4 and TRBJ2-1, with 15 bases aligning to TRBD2. The germline CDR1 and CDR2 sequences are MRHNA and SNTAGT. J lost 4 bases, V lost 9 bases, and 1 base had no gene match. The CDR3 totals 14 residues. This CDR3 is CASGTSGRYNEQFF. As DNA, the CDR3 is TGTGCCAGTGGGACTAGCGGGAGGTACAATGAGCAGTTCTTC.

The genes are TRBV9 and TRBJ2-5, with D possibly being TRBD2 (5 bases). The DNA end lines up better with TRBJ2-7; the J call may be wrong. The CDR3 consists of 14 residues. Germline-derived CDR1 and CDR2 are SGDLS and YYNGEE. The CDR3 sequence is CASSVGGGAYEQYF. The CDR3 bases are TGTGCCAGCAGCGTAGGAGGAGGTGCGTACGAGCAGTACTTC.

The CDR3 DNA is TGTGCCAGCAGCGTAGGGGGAGACATAGGGATTTATGGCTACACCTTC. It is translated as CASSVGGDIGIYGYTF. The chain links TRBV9 to TRBJ1-2; D not certain. The CDR3 has 16 residues. Germline CDR1 is SGDLS and CDR2 is YYNGEE. V lost 0 bases and J lost 5, with 17 bases in between.

The chain couples TRBV6-1 to TRBJ1-2; no clear D. V shed 5 bases and J shed 5 bases, with 15 bases lying between them. CDR1 MNHNS and CDR2 SASEGT come from the germline V gene. The CDR3 is 14 amino acids. CDR3 in amino acids: CASSTRADLYGYTF. Written as DNA, the CDR3 is TGTGCCAGCAGTACTCGGGCAGATCTTTATGGCTACACCTTC.

V and J are TRBV7-8 and TRBJ2-3, with a possible D match to TRBD2 (7 bases). The V end was cut by 1 base, the J end by 3 bases, with 17 bases between. The CDR3 consists of 17 residues. The germline V gene has CDR1 SGHVS and CDR2 FQNEAQ. CDR3 residues: CASSLVRWGRGTDTQYF. The CDR3 DNA follows: TGTGCCAGCAGCTTAGTTAGATGGGGGCGGGGGACAGATACGCAGTATTTT. The variable domain in full, with the rest retrieved from reference TRBV7-8 and TRBJ2-3, is GAGVSQSPRYKVAKRGQDVALRCDPISGHVSLFWYQQALGQGPEFLTYFQNEAQLDKSGLPSDRFFAERPEGSVSTLKIQRTQQEDSAVYLCASSLVRWGRGTDTQYFGPGTRLTVL.

The chain uses TRBV16 and TRBJ1-5, with D perhaps matching TRBD1 (5 bases). Between the trimmed V and J ends, which lost 4 bases and 0 bases, there was a span of 22 bases. The CDR3 contains 19 residues. The germline V gene has CDR1 KGHSY and CDR2 FQNENV. The CDR3 nucleotides read TGTGCCAGCAGCCCCCCGGGCAGGGCAGTCCCGTATAGCAATCAGCCCCAGCATTTT. It codes for CASSPPGRAVPYSNQPQHF. The variable domain in full, completed from reference TRBV16 and TRBJ1-5, reads GEEVAQTPKHLVRGEGQKAKLYCAPIKGHSYVFWYQQVLKNEFKFLISFQNENVFDETGMPKERFSAKCLPNSPCSLEIQATKLEDSAVYFCASSPPGRAVPYSNQPQHFGDGTRLSIL.

V gene TRBV14 combines with J gene TRBJ1-5; D uncertain. Trimming removed 0 bases from V and 6 bases from J, with 3 bases in between. Germline values: CDR1 SGHDN, CDR2 FVKESK. There are 12 residues in the CDR3. CDR3 residues: CASSQEGQPQHF. CDR3 sequence (DNA): TGTGCCAGCAGCCAAGAGGGTCAGCCCCAGCATTTT. The full variable domain, with the rest looked up from reference TRBV14 and TRBJ1-5, is EAGVTQFPSHSVIEKGQTVTLRCDPISGHDNLYWYRRVMGKEIKFLLHFVKESKQDESGMPNNRFLAERTGGTYSTLKVQPAELEDSGVYFCASSQEGQPQHFGDGTRLSIL.

The CDR3 protein is CASSVDVAGEDEQFF. Here the CDR3 DNA reads TGTGCCAGCAGCGTAGATGTAGCGGGAGAGGATGAGCAGTTCTTC. The chain uses TRBV9 and TRBJ2-1; 9 bases match TRBD2. The V and J ends lost 0 bases and 8 bases, in that order; junction bases with no gene match: 6. Germline loops: CDR1 SGDLS, CDR2 YYNGEE. There are 15 residues in the CDR3.

The chain has TRBV23-1 and TRBJ2-2; D is possibly TRBD2 (6 bases). TRBV23-1 is identified as an open reading frame with a role that is uncertain. CDR3 length: 18 amino acids. V was shortened by 0 bases and J by 3 bases, with 17 bases between the two germline ends. The CDR3 DNA is TGCGCCAGCAGTCAATCGTGGACTAACGTGACAGACACCGGGGAGCTGTTTTTT. It encodes CASSQSWTNVTDTGELFF.

V usage is TRBV19 and J usage is TRBJ1-3, with a tentative D call TRBD1 (5 bases). Germline CDR1 and CDR2: LNHDA and SQIVND (reference sequence). V was cut by 5 bases and J by 0 bases, with 17 bases left in between. The CDR3 consists of 17 residues. CDR3 in amino acids: CASSPVGRLYSGNTIYF. The DNA for the CDR3 is TGTGCCAGTAGTCCAGTGGGACGGCTCTACTCTGGAAACACCATATATTTT.

This clone occurred once. The chain links TRBV7-9 to TRBJ2-3, with a possible D match to TRBD1 (5 bases). Trimming took off 1 base at V and 6 bases at J, with 14 bases between the two ends. CDR1 SEHNR and CDR2 FQNEAQ come from the germline V gene (reference sequence). The CDR3 runs to 15 residues. The CDR3 coding sequence is TGTGCCAGCAGCTTAGGTGTCCAGGGCATGGATACGCAGTATTTT. This translates into CASSLGVQGMDTQYF.

The chain combines TRBV11-2 with TRBJ1-1; D is unclear. The V end was cut by 2 bases, the J end by 6 bases, with 1 base between. This CDR3 contains 10 residues. Germline CDR1 is SGHAT and CDR2 is FQNNGV. The CDR3 DNA sequence: TGTGCCAGCAGCTTATCTGAAGCTTTCTTT. Translated: CASSLSEAFF. The full variable domain, rest sourced from reference TRBV11-2 and TRBJ1-1, is EAGVAQSPRYKIIEKRQSVAFWCNPISGHATLYWYQQILGQGPKLLIQFQNNGVVDDSQLPKDRFSAERLKGVDSTLKIQPAKLEDSAVYLCASSLSEAFFGQGTRLTVV.

The J gene is TRBJ1-6, the V gene TRBV7-2; D is unresolved. The CDR3 has 14 residues. From germline, CDR1 is SGHTA and CDR2 FQGNSA. Trimming removed 5 bases from V and 9 bases from J, with 14 bases in between. CDR3 in DNA: TGTGCCAGCAGCATTCCCAGACCGGGTTCACCCCTCCACTTT. It codes for CASSIPRPGSPLHF.

This clone was seen once. The V and J genes are TRBV6-5 and TRBJ1-1; the match to TRBD1 covers 7 bases. Trimming cost V 5 bases and J 7 bases; bases outside gene matches: 7. Germline V gene data show CDR1 as MNHEY and CDR2 as SVGAGI. The CDR3 is made up of 13 amino acids. The CDR3 nucleotides are TGTGCCAGCAGTGTAGTCCGGGACAGTGAAGCTTTCTTT. This codes for CASSVVRDSEAFF.

The rearrangement uses TRBV10-3 and TRBJ2-4; possibly TRBD2 for D (5 bases). This CDR3 is 14 amino acids long. Trimming removed 6 bases at V and 0 bases at J, with 9 bases between. The germline V gene has CDR1 ENHRY and CDR2 SYGVKD. CDR3 sequence (DNA): TGTGCCATCAGGGGAGAACTAGCCAAAAACATTCAGTACTTC. Translated, it gives CAIRGELAKNIQYF.

This clone was detected only once. The CDR3 protein is CASSYWVGGNGYTF. CDR3 sequence (DNA): TGTGCCAGCAGTTACTGGGTAGGCGGGAATGGCTACACCTTC. The chain has TRBV6-6 and TRBJ1-2; D unclear. CDR3 length equals 14 residues. The germline CDR1 and CDR2 sequences are MNHNY and SVGAGI (reference sequence). V lost 1 base, J lost 6 bases, and 12 bases lay in between.

Points on this clone: At one of its ends the junction is not consistent with the germline gene, which may arise from a read error. The chain has TRBV27 and TRBJ1-1; TRBD1 agrees at 7 bases. Germline values: CDR1 MNHEY, CDR2 SMNVEV (reference sequence). The CDR3 is made up of 12 amino acids. Here the CDR3 DNA reads TGTGCCAGCAGTTTATTTCGAACAGGGGAGGGATTT. This gives the protein CASSLFRTGEGF.

The rearrangement joins TRBV2 to TRBJ1-5; tentative D call: TRBD1 (5 bases). V lost 6 bases and J lost 0, with 15 bases in between. This CDR3 region has 16 residues. In germline, CDR1 is SNHLY, CDR2 FYNNEI. In nucleotides, the CDR3 is TGTGCCAGCAGGGCCAGGGAAGACTATAGCAATCAGCCCCAGCATTTT. It specifies CASRAREDYSNQPQHF.

The gene calls are TRBV2 and TRBJ2-1; tentative D call: TRBD1 (5 bases). V lost 7 bases, J lost 1 base, and 17 bases lay in between. The CDR3 loop spans 16 amino acids. Germline CDR1 and CDR2: SNHLY and FYNNEI. The CDR3: CASTRPRQGSYNEQFF. CDR3 sequence (DNA): TGTGCCAGCACCCGCCCCCGGCAGGGTTCCTACAATGAGCAGTTCTTC. Full variable domain (rest looked up from reference TRBV2 and TRBJ2-1): EPEVTQTPSHQVTQMGQEVILRCVPISNHLYFYWYRQILGQKVEFLVSFYNNEISEKSEIFDDQFSVERPDGSNFTLKIRSTKLEDSAMYFCASTRPRQGSYNEQFFGPGTRLTVL.

This sequence joins TRBV6-5 and TRBJ2-3; 7 positions agree with TRBD1. CDR3 length equals 14 residues. Germline lookup yields CDR1 MNHEY and CDR2 SVGAGI. The V gene end was trimmed by 6 bases and the J gene end by 0 bases; junction bases not matched to a gene: 3. The CDR3 protein is CASRTGFSTDTQYF. In nucleotides, the CDR3 is TGTGCCAGCAGGACAGGGTTTAGCACAGATACGCAGTATTTT.

This chain joins TRBV5-4 and TRBJ2-7; 14 nucleotides match TRBD2. V trimming: 0 bases; J trimming: 2 bases; junction bases outside the gene matches: 10. Germline CDR1 is SGHNT and CDR2 is YYREEE (reference sequence). CDR3 length: 19 amino acids. DNA of the CDR3: TGTGCCAGCAGCTTGGAAGTGGGACTAGCGGGAGTTAAAGCCTACGAGCAGTACTTC. It codes for CASSLEVGLAGVKAYEQYF.

This rearrangement joins TRBV29-1 to TRBJ2-1, with unresolved D. Germline V lookup: CDR1 SQVTM, CDR2 ANQGSEA. CDR3 length equals 11 residues. V was shortened by 4 bases and J by 4 bases, with 5 bases between the two germline ends. The CDR3 region has the DNA TGCAGCGTTGGAGGTTACAATGAGCAGTTCTTC. Translation gives CSVGGYNEQFF.

The chain joins TRBV4-3 to TRBJ2-3; 9 nucleotides agree with TRBD2. The CDR3 totals 13 residues. The ends lost 1 base at V and 12 bases at J; junction bases unmatched: 5. Per the germline V gene, CDR1 is LGHNA and CDR2 is YSLEER. CDR3 DNA: TGCGCCAGCAGCCAAGGGCGGGAGGGCCCCCAGTATTTT. Amino acid sequence: CASSQGREGPQYF.

This chain uses TRBV4-2 with TRBJ2-2; no clear D gene. Germline lookup yields CDR1 LGHNA and CDR2 YNFKEQ. V was trimmed by 0 bases and J by 3 bases, leaving 11 bases between them. The length of the CDR3 is 16 residues. Written as DNA, the CDR3 is TGTGCCAGCAGCCAAGAGGCGGTCCGGGACACCGGGGAGCTGTTTTTT. Its translation: CASSQEAVRDTGELFF.

V is TRBV28 and J is TRBJ2-3; 7 nucleotides align to TRBD2. Germline-derived CDR1 and CDR2 are MDHEN and SYDVKM. The CDR3 is 14 amino acids. V was pared by 3 bases and J by 1 base, with 1 base of the junction left unmatched. The CDR3 coding sequence is TGTGCCAGCAGTTTCACTAGCGGCACAGATACGCAGTATTTT. The encoded protein is CASSFTSGTDTQYF.